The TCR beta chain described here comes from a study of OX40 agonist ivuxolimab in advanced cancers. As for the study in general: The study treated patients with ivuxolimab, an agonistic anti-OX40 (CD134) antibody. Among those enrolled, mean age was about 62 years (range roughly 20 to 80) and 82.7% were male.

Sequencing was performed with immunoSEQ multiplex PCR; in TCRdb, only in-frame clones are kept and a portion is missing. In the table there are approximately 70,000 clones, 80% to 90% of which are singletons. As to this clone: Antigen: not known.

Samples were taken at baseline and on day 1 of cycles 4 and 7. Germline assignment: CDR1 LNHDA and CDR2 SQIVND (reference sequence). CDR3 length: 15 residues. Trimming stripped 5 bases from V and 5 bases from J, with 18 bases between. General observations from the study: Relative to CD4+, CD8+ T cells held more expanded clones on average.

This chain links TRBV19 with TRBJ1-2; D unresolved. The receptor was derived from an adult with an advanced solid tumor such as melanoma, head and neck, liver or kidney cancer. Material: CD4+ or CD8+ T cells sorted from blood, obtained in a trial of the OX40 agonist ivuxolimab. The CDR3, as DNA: TGTGCCAGTAGTCCGACCCCGGCCAGTGGGTATGGCTACACCTTC. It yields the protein CASSPTPASGYGYTF.